The 15 T cell receptor beta chains given below trace back to one sample, sequenced in a study of control samples from healthy donors and cancer patients. TCRdb's table, derived via immunoSEQ multiplex PCR, lists solely in-frame clones and lacks some. In the table there are 350,000 to 450,000 clones, roughly 90% of which are singletons. The specimen was PBMCs. These receptors all stem from a man aged 40-49 years with head and neck cancer.

The chain couples TRBV5-6 to TRBJ2-1; 13 positions match TRBD2. CDR1 SGHDT and CDR2 YYEEEE come from the germline V gene. J gave up 10 bases and V 4 bases, and 8 bases lay outside the gene matches. This CDR3 region has 15 residues. The CDR3 DNA is TGTGCCAGCAGCCCCCCGGGACTAGCGGGGAACGAGCAGTTCTTC. Its protein is CASSPPGLAGNEQFF.

This chain joins TRBV7-3 and TRBJ1-1, with D perhaps matching TRBD1 (5 bases). This CDR3 has 14 residues. Trimming left V 0 bases short and J 6 bases short, with 11 bases between. The germline V gene encodes CDR1 SGHTA and CDR2 FQGTGA. The CDR3 DNA reads as TGTGCCAGCAGCTTAACTAAGGACACCTCTGAAGCTTTCTTT. Protein product: CASSLTKDTSEAFF.

This clone appeared a single time. The chain recombines TRBV29-1 with TRBJ2-7, with a possible D match to TRBD1 (6 bases). Trimming shortened V by 6 bases and J by 1 base, and 13 bases separated the two germline ends. The CDR3 loop spans 13 amino acids. Germline V lookup: CDR1 SQVTM, CDR2 ANQGSEA. In DNA, the CDR3 is TGCAGCGTCGGCCCCAGGGGATCCTACGAGCAGTACTTC. Its translation is CSVGPRGSYEQYF.

The chain couples TRBV28 to TRBJ2-7; a weak D match, TRBD2 (5 bases). The germline gives CDR1 MDHEN, CDR2 SYDVKM. Between the trimmed V and J ends, which lost 5 bases and 2 bases, there was a span of 16 bases. The CDR3 is made up of 15 amino acids. The CDR3 is CASSPQAVGAYEQYF. The CDR3 DNA reads TGTGCCAGCAGTCCTCAAGCCGTCGGGGCCTACGAGCAGTACTTC. The complete variable domain, with remaining parts taken from reference TRBV28 and TRBJ2-7, reads DVKVTQSSRYLVKRTGEKVFLECVQDMDHENMFWYRQDPGLGLRLIYFSYDVKMKEKGDIPEGYSVSREKKERFSLILESASTNQTSMYLCASSPQAVGAYEQYFGPGTRLTVT.

V gene TRBV24-1 combines with J gene TRBJ2-2; D unresolved. Trimming shortened V by 0 bases and J by 1 base, and 5 bases separated the two germline ends. Germline V gene sequence: CDR1 KGHDR, CDR2 SFDVKD. The CDR3 consists of 15 residues. CDR3 in DNA: TGTGCCACCAGTGATTTGCCTGTGAACACCGGGGAGCTGTTTTTT. It codes for CATSDLPVNTGELFF.

The chain links TRBV6-2 or TRBV6-3 to TRBJ2-6; 9 positions agree with TRBD1. This CDR3 is built from 20 residues. Germline-derived CDR1 and CDR2 are MNHEY and SVGEGT. V shed 1 base, J shed 5 bases, and the junction held 15 bases outside the gene matches. The CDR3 sequence: CASSYFTGTGTWSRANVLTF. CDR3 DNA sequence: TGTGCCAGCAGTTACTTTACCGGGACAGGGACCTGGAGTCGGGCCAACGTCCTGACTTTC.

CDR3 loop: CASSARTDPYQPQHF. CDR3 in DNA: TGTGCCAGCAGCGCCAGGACAGACCCGTATCAGCCCCAGCATTTT. The chain is built from TRBV11-2 and TRBJ1-5; D is perhaps TRBD1 (6 bases). V was clipped by 5 bases and J by 5 bases, with 16 bases between them. CDR1 SGHAT and CDR2 FQNNGV come from the germline V gene. The CDR3 loop spans 15 amino acids.

The chain links TRBV29-1 to TRBJ2-1; the D gene is possibly TRBD2 (5 bases). CDR1 is SQVTM and CDR2 is ANQGSEA in the germline V gene. The CDR3 contains 13 residues. Deletions cut 4 bases from V and 5 bases from J, with 12 bases between. The chain's CDR3 is CSVGAVINNEQFF. The CDR3 DNA reads TGCAGCGTTGGAGCGGTAATCAACAATGAGCAGTTCTTC.

This clone was detected a few times. The chain carries TRBV3-1 (or the pseudogene TRBV3-2) and TRBJ1-4; no definite D call. CDR1 is LGHDT and CDR2 is YNNKEL in the germline V gene (reference sequence). V was pared by 0 bases and J by 8 bases, with 13 bases between. There are 15 residues in the CDR3. CDR3 DNA sequence: TGTGCCAGCAGCCAAGATTGGAAATTGCGCGAAAAACTGTTTTTT. Residues: CASSQDWKLREKLFF.

The chain is built from TRBV7-2 and TRBJ1-2; tentatively, D is TRBD1 (6 bases). V lost 5 bases and J 0 bases, leaving 10 bases between the germline ends. The CDR3 loop spans 14 amino acids. Germline loops: CDR1 SGHTA, CDR2 FQGNSA. For the CDR3, the DNA is TGTGCCAGCAGCCCGCAGGGGTCTAACTATGGCTACACCTTC. Its protein is CASSPQGSNYGYTF.

V usage is TRBV19 and J usage is TRBJ2-2; the match to TRBD1 covers 7 bases. Germline V CDR1 and CDR2: LNHDA, SQIVND (reference sequence). The junction had 5 bases not matched to a gene; V was cut back by 11 bases and J by 5 bases. CDR3 length: 12 residues. The chain's CDR3 is CAGRQGTGELFF. CDR3 nucleotide sequence: TGTGCCGGAAGACAGGGAACCGGGGAGCTGTTTTTT.

The chain couples TRBV28 to TRBJ1-1; tentatively, D is TRBD1 (5 bases). The germline V gene encodes CDR1 MDHEN and CDR2 SYDVKM. Trimming shortened V by 1 base and J by 6 bases, and 9 bases separated the two germline ends. The CDR3 consists of 13 residues. As DNA, the CDR3 is TGTGCCAGCAGTTTATTGACAGCCCCTGAAGCTTTCTTT. Translated, it gives CASSLLTAPEAFF.

This clone was seen more than once but under ten times. The V gene is TRBV30, the J gene TRBJ1-5; 8 bases line up with TRBD1. The junction had 7 bases not matched to a gene; V was cut back by 2 bases and J by 7 bases. Germline V gene lookup returns CDR1 GTSNPN and CDR2 SVGIG (reference sequence). This CDR3 is 14 amino acids long. CDR3 region: CAWSSDRGGQPQHF. The CDR3 DNA follows: TGTGCCTGGAGTTCCGACAGGGGTGGACAGCCCCAGCATTTT.

V and J are TRBV4-1 and TRBJ2-7, with D possibly TRBD2 on 5 matching bases. The CDR3 has 16 residues. Trimming shortened V by 0 bases and J by 1 base, and 13 bases separated the two germline ends. In germline, CDR1 is MGHRA, CDR2 YSYEKL. This CDR3 is CASSQDRAATSYEQYF. The DNA for the CDR3 is TGCGCCAGCAGCCAAGATCGAGCGGCCACATCCTACGAGCAGTACTTC.

The chain joins TRBV29-1 to TRBJ2-3, with 13 bases identical to TRBD2. Germline assignment: CDR1 SQVTM and CDR2 ANQGSEA. Germline trimming cut 6 bases from V and 0 bases from J; bases unmatched to any gene: 6. The CDR3 covers 16 residues. CDR3 amino acids: CSVPGLAGHSTDTQYF. The CDR3 DNA reads TGCAGCGTACCGGGACTAGCGGGACATAGCACAGATACGCAGTATTTT.